A selection of T cell receptor beta chains follows, all from one sample in a study of regulatory T cells in long-lasting Graves disease. TCRdb re-analysed the multiplex PCR reads in MiXCR, keeping a single row per CDR3 protein. The repertoire holds 350,000 to 450,000 distinct CDR3 sequences, with approximately 15% as singletons. This sample was also put to use in a study of T cells in Graves' hyperthyroidism and ophthalmopathy.

Sequences were derived from peripheral blood mononuclear cells (PBMCs), sampled at new diagnosis, from a patient treated with antithyroid drugs. All receptors derive from a woman aged 40 to 50 with Graves disease. Each CDR3 is given with its conserved first and last residue. Each record gives: D gene, clone size, J gene, V gene, CDR3 protein, CDR3 DNA. D genes are given only for firm matches. Part of the rows lack a size; the others show once, few, many or a class for expanded clones.

d_gene: .
abundance: .
j_gene: TRBJ2-3
v_gene: TRBV30
CDR3aa: CALKTFSTDTQYF
CDR3nt: TGTGCCTTGAAGACATTCAGCACAGATACGCAGTATTTT

d_gene: TRBD1
abundance: many
j_gene: TRBJ1-1
v_gene: TRBV28
CDR3aa: CASSLETGGGMNTEAFF
CDR3nt: TGTGCCAGCAGTTTAGAGACAGGGGGTGGGATGAACACTGAAGCTTTCTTT

d_gene: TRBD1
abundance: many
j_gene: TRBJ2-2
v_gene: TRBV29-1
CDR3aa: CSVVGQAGVGNTGELFF
CDR3nt: TGCAGCGTTGTGGGACAGGCCGGCGTAGGAAACACCGGGGAGCTGTTTTTT

d_gene: TRBD2
abundance: .
j_gene: TRBJ2-1
v_gene: TRBV29-1
CDR3aa: CSVVKAGVPRSGEQFF
CDR3nt: TGCAGCGTTGTGAAGGCGGGAGTTCCCCGGAGCGGGGAGCAGTTCTTC

d_gene: .
abundance: few
j_gene: TRBJ2-2
v_gene: TRBV19
CDR3aa: CASSIYPSDPPWDTGELFF
CDR3nt: TGTGCCAGTAGTATATATCCTAGCGACCCCCCCTGGGACACCGGGGAGCTGTTTTTT

d_gene: .
abundance: .
j_gene: TRBJ2-5
v_gene: TRBV7-7
CDR3aa: CASSSGPGQETQYF
CDR3nt: TGTGCTAGCAGCTCCGGTCCCGGACAAGAGACCCAGTACTTC

d_gene: .
abundance: .
j_gene: TRBJ1-6
v_gene: TRBV11-3
CDR3aa: CASSRGGGVKNSPLHF
CDR3nt: TGTGCCAGCAGCCGGGGTGGCGGAGTCAAGAATTCACCCCTCCACTTT

d_gene: .
abundance: .
j_gene: TRBJ2-7
v_gene: TRBV7-8
CDR3aa: CASSLFSSEDSYEQYF
CDR3nt: TGTGCCAGCAGCTTATTTTCTAGCGAAGACTCCTACGAGCAGTACTTC

d_gene: .
abundance: many
j_gene: TRBJ2-3
v_gene: TRBV5-1
CDR3aa: CASSLAVTDTDTQYF
CDR3nt: TGCGCCAGCAGCTTGGCCGTGACAGACACAGATACGCAGTATTTT

d_gene: .
abundance: few
j_gene: TRBJ2-3
v_gene: TRBV4-3
CDR3aa: CASSQEWTTASTDTQYF
CDR3nt: TGCGCCAGCAGCCAGGAATGGACGACCGCTAGCACAGATACGCAGTATTTT

d_gene: TRBD1
abundance: .
j_gene: TRBJ2-3
v_gene: TRBV7-9
CDR3aa: CASSLVGGGYTDTQYF
CDR3nt: TGTGCCAGCAGCTTGGTAGGGGGCGGATACACAGATACGCAGTATTTT

d_gene: .
abundance: .
j_gene: TRBJ1-1
v_gene: TRBV30
CDR3aa: CAWNPDFRGTEAFF
CDR3nt: TGTGCCTGGAACCCGGACTTCAGGGGCACTGAAGCTTTCTTT

d_gene: .
abundance: many
j_gene: TRBJ2-7
v_gene: TRBV2
CDR3aa: CASSTGRFEQYF
CDR3nt: TGTGCCAGCAGTACGGGAAGGTTCGAGCAGTACTTC

d_gene: .
abundance: many
j_gene: TRBJ2-1
v_gene: TRBV2
CDR3aa: CASSASRGPYNEQFF
CDR3nt: TGTGCCAGCAGCGCAAGCCGGGGTCCCTACAATGAGCAGTTCTTC

d_gene: .
abundance: many
j_gene: TRBJ2-5
v_gene: TRBV6-1
CDR3aa: CASSTLGQNQETQYF
CDR3nt: TGTGCCAGCAGTACCTTAGGACAGAACCAAGAGACCCAGTACTTC

d_gene: TRBD1
abundance: .
j_gene: TRBJ2-3
v_gene: TRBV11-2
CDR3aa: CASRLTDRAISTDTQYF
CDR3nt: TGTGCCAGCAGGCTGACAGACAGGGCCATTTCCACAGATACGCAGTATTTT

d_gene: .
abundance: few
j_gene: TRBJ1-1
v_gene: TRBV14
CDR3aa: CASSQGGSRQAFF
CDR3nt: TGTGCCAGCAGCCAAGGGGGTAGTCGGCAAGCTTTCTTT

d_gene: .
abundance: many
j_gene: TRBJ1-1
v_gene: TRBV12-3/TRBV12-4
CDR3aa: CASSLGRTEAFF
CDR3nt: TGTGCCAGCTCTTTAGGGAGGACTGAAGCTTTCTTT

d_gene: .
abundance: .
j_gene: TRBJ2-2
v_gene: TRBV11-3
CDR3aa: CASSLVGVDPGELFF
CDR3nt: TGTGCCAGCAGCTTAGTAGGGGTAGACCCCGGGGAGCTGTTTTTT

d_gene: .
abundance: many
j_gene: TRBJ2-6
v_gene: TRBV28
CDR3aa: CASSFPGAGSGANVLTF
CDR3nt: TGTGCCAGCAGTTTCCCGGGGGCGGGCTCTGGGGCCAACGTCCTGACTTTC

d_gene: TRBD2
abundance: many
j_gene: TRBJ2-7
v_gene: TRBV7-2
CDR3aa: CASSRTGRLAGKWNYEQYF
CDR3nt: TGTGCCAGCAGCCGTACAGGCAGACTAGCGGGAAAGTGGAACTACGAGCAGTACTTC

d_gene: .
abundance: many
j_gene: TRBJ2-7
v_gene: TRBV7-9
CDR3aa: CASSLVGQSMYYEQYF
CDR3nt: TGTGCCAGCAGCTTAGTCGGACAGAGCATGTACTACGAGCAGTACTTC

d_gene: .
abundance: many
j_gene: TRBJ2-5
v_gene: TRBV20-1
CDR3aa: CSATPGSGEYF
CDR3nt: TGCAGTGCGACTCCGGGTTCTGGCGAGTACTTC

d_gene: .
abundance: many
j_gene: TRBJ2-7
v_gene: TRBV5-1
CDR3aa: CASSPEGGRGYEQYF
CDR3nt: TGCGCCAGCAGCCCAGAGGGGGGAAGGGGCTACGAGCAGTACTTC

d_gene: .
abundance: few
j_gene: TRBJ1-2
v_gene: TRBV14
CDR3aa: CASSQDAGVYGYTF
CDR3nt: TGTGCCAGCAGCCAAGATGCAGGGGTTTATGGCTACACCTTC

d_gene: .
abundance: many
j_gene: TRBJ2-1
v_gene: TRBV11-3
CDR3aa: CASSLDYAGEQFF
CDR3nt: TGTGCCAGCAGCTTAGATTATGCGGGAGAGCAGTTCTTC

d_gene: TRBD1
abundance: many
j_gene: TRBJ1-6
v_gene: TRBV27
CDR3aa: CASSLGTGISPLHF
CDR3nt: TGTGCCAGCAGTTTGGGGACAGGGATTTCACCCCTCCACTTT

d_gene: TRBD2
abundance: many
j_gene: TRBJ2-1
v_gene: TRBV7-9
CDR3aa: CASNRPGGLRNEQFF
CDR3nt: TGTGCCAGCAACCGCCCGGGAGGGCTAAGAAATGAGCAGTTCTTC

d_gene: .
abundance: many
j_gene: TRBJ2-5
v_gene: TRBV19
CDR3aa: CATSRGAAQETQYF
CDR3nt: TGTGCCACCTCTCGAGGGGCGGCCCAAGAGACCCAGTACTTC

d_gene: TRBD2
abundance: .
j_gene: TRBJ2-1
v_gene: TRBV6-1
CDR3aa: CASSSGLAGVYDEQFF
CDR3nt: TGTGCCAGCAGCTCAGGACTAGCGGGAGTTTATGATGAGCAGTTCTTC

d_gene: .
abundance: many
j_gene: TRBJ1-2
v_gene: TRBV30
CDR3aa: CAWSPGHSYGYTF
CDR3nt: TGTGCCTGGAGTCCAGGGCATTCCTATGGCTACACCTTC

d_gene: TRBD2
abundance: many
j_gene: TRBJ2-5
v_gene: TRBV7-9
CDR3aa: CASSLATRPSGRAETQYF
CDR3nt: TGTGCCAGCAGCCTAGCTACCCGACCTAGCGGGAGGGCAGAGACCCAGTACTTC

d_gene: TRBD1
abundance: .
j_gene: TRBJ1-3
v_gene: TRBV11-2
CDR3aa: CASSRDRASGNTIYF
CDR3nt: TGTGCCAGCAGTCGGGACAGAGCCTCTGGAAACACCATATATTTT

d_gene: .
abundance: many
j_gene: TRBJ2-1
v_gene: TRBV19
CDR3aa: CASSILGLGDEQFF
CDR3nt: TGTGCCAGTAGTATCTTAGGTTTGGGGGATGAGCAGTTCTTC

d_gene: .
abundance: many
j_gene: TRBJ2-1
v_gene: TRBV28
CDR3aa: CASNTRSGRGTDEQFF
CDR3nt: TGTGCCAGCAATACCCGTTCAGGGAGGGGGACCGATGAGCAGTTCTTC

d_gene: TRBD1
abundance: few
j_gene: TRBJ2-3
v_gene: TRBV11-3
CDR3aa: CASSQISAGTGATDTQYF
CDR3nt: TGCGCCAGCAGCCAAATTTCAGCCGGGACAGGGGCGACAGATACGCAGTATTTT

d_gene: TRBD2
abundance: many
j_gene: TRBJ2-5
v_gene: TRBV7-3
CDR3aa: CASSLTGLAGGFGETQYF
CDR3nt: TGTGCCAGCAGCTTAACAGGACTAGCGGGAGGGTTTGGAGAGACCCAGTACTTC

d_gene: TRBD2
abundance: many
j_gene: TRBJ2-1
v_gene: TRBV7-2
CDR3aa: CASSLILLAGANEQFF
CDR3nt: TGTGCCAGCAGCTTAATCTTACTAGCGGGAGCCAATGAGCAGTTCTTC

d_gene: .
abundance: .
j_gene: TRBJ2-7
v_gene: TRBV29-1
CDR3aa: CSVEGTGEYEQYF
CDR3nt: TGCAGCGTTGAAGGGACTGGTGAATACGAGCAGTACTTC

d_gene: .
abundance: many
j_gene: TRBJ2-3
v_gene: TRBV12-3/TRBV12-4
CDR3aa: CASSLGSGPTDTQYF
CDR3nt: TGTGCCAGCAGTCTTGGGAGCGGCCCCACAGATACGCAGTATTTT

d_gene: .
abundance: .
j_gene: TRBJ2-5
v_gene: TRBV5-5
CDR3aa: CASSLVTGAGFRETQYF
CDR3nt: TGTGCCAGCAGCTTGGTCACGGGGGCGGGTTTCCGGGAGACCCAGTACTTC

d_gene: .
abundance: few
j_gene: TRBJ2-7
v_gene: TRBV6-1
CDR3aa: CASSVEGRGEQYF
CDR3nt: TGTGCCAGCAGTGTCGAGGGACGGGGGGAGCAGTACTTC

d_gene: .
abundance: .
j_gene: TRBJ2-1
v_gene: TRBV4-2
CDR3aa: CASSQNLVLRNEQFF
CDR3nt: TGTGCCAGCAGCCAAAACCTGGTCCTACGAAATGAGCAGTTCTTC

d_gene: .
abundance: many
j_gene: TRBJ1-1
v_gene: TRBV11-2
CDR3aa: CASSLGAGVAFF
CDR3nt: TGTGCCAGCAGCTTGGGGGCGGGAGTAGCTTTCTTT

d_gene: .
abundance: many
j_gene: TRBJ2-1
v_gene: TRBV11-1
CDR3aa: CASSLKGWEQFF
CDR3nt: TGTGCCAGCAGCTTAAAGGGTTGGGAGCAGTTCTTC

d_gene: .
abundance: many
j_gene: TRBJ1-4
v_gene: TRBV2
CDR3aa: CADRIYEGEKLFF
CDR3nt: TGTGCCGACCGGATCTATGAGGGTGAAAAACTGTTTTTT

d_gene: TRBD1
abundance: .
j_gene: TRBJ2-1
v_gene: TRBV19
CDR3aa: CASRLTGGFWAESYNEQFF
CDR3nt: TGTGCCAGTAGGCTCACAGGGGGCTTCTGGGCGGAGTCCTACAATGAGCAGTTCTTC

d_gene: .
abundance: .
j_gene: TRBJ2-3
v_gene: TRBV7-9
CDR3aa: CASSLIHGDTQYF
CDR3nt: TGTGCCAGCAGCTTAATTCACGGAGATACGCAGTATTTT

d_gene: .
abundance: once
j_gene: TRBJ2-1
v_gene: TRBV28
CDR3aa: CASSNPDGEQFF
CDR3nt: TGTGCCAGCAGTAACCCGGACGGTGAGCAGTTCTTC

d_gene: .
abundance: .
j_gene: TRBJ2-1
v_gene: TRBV5-5
CDR3aa: CASSLEEGRDEQFF
CDR3nt: TGTGCCAGCAGCTTGGAGGAGGGGAGAGATGAGCAGTTCTTC

d_gene: .
abundance: many
j_gene: TRBJ1-3
v_gene: TRBV28
CDR3aa: CASSRTGISGNTIYF
CDR3nt: TGTGCCAGCAGTCGCACAGGGATCTCTGGAAACACCATATATTTT

d_gene: .
abundance: many
j_gene: TRBJ2-2
v_gene: TRBV5-1
CDR3aa: CASSPHNTGELFF
CDR3nt: TGCGCCAGCAGCCCACACAACACCGGGGAGCTGTTTTTT

d_gene: .
abundance: many
j_gene: TRBJ2-7
v_gene: TRBV12-3/TRBV12-4
CDR3aa: CASSFTGSPYEQYF
CDR3nt: TGTGCCAGCAGTTTTACAGGGTCCCCCTACGAGCAGTACTTC